A single sample is the source of the 8 T cell receptor beta chains below, sequenced in a study of T cell responses to AZD1222 COVID-19 vaccine. Data came from immunoSEQ multiplex PCR; TCRdb stores just in-frame clones and leaves some out. Of around 95,000 clones listed, more than 70% are singletons. The sequences come from peripheral blood, collected on day 0 of MenACWY control vaccination. These receptors all stem from an adult in good health.

The chain employs TRBV7-2 and TRBJ1-4; D call uncertain. This CDR3 spans 16 amino acids. Trimming shortened V by 4 bases and J by 8 bases, and 20 bases separated the two germline ends. The germline CDR1 and CDR2 sequences are SGHTA and FQGNSA. The CDR3, as DNA: TGTGCCAGCAGCTCTATGCGGCCGCGGGCCGGGGAAAAACTGTTTTTT. Its translation: CASSSMRPRAGEKLFF.

Turning to this clone: The sample carries other DNA sequences with the same CDR3. This chain connects TRBV9 to TRBJ2-2; D not resolved. V was clipped by 0 bases and J by 5 bases, with 5 bases between them. Per the germline V gene, CDR1 is SGDLS and CDR2 is YYNGEE. The CDR3 covers 13 residues. CDR3 coding DNA: TGTGCCAGCAGCGTAGGGGTAACCGGGGAGCTGTTTTTT. Translated: CASSVGVTGELFF. The variable domain in full, with the rest retrieved from reference TRBV9 and TRBJ2-2, is DSGVTQTPKHLITATGQRVTLRCSPRSGDLSVYWYQQSLDQGLQFLIQYYNGEERAKGNILERFSAQQFPDLHSELNLSSLELGDSALYFCASSVGVTGELFFGEGSRLTVL.

The rearrangement links TRBV6-1 to TRBJ2-3; no clear D gene. Germline V gives CDR1 MNHNS, CDR2 SASEGT. This CDR3 comprises 15 residues. Trimming took 6 bases from V and 4 from J, leaving 17 bases between them. The CDR3 loop reads CASRSTPSRADTQYF. In DNA form, the CDR3 reads TGTGCCAGCAGATCCACACCTTCAAGGGCAGATACGCAGTATTTT.

The CDR3 sequence: CAWSPPGAGSTEAFF. In DNA, the CDR3 is TGTGCCTGGAGTCCCCCAGGGGCGGGGAGCACTGAAGCTTTCTTT. The chain has TRBV30 and TRBJ1-1, with TRBD1 as a possible D gene (6 bases). The CDR3 consists of 15 residues. Germline CDR1 is GTSNPN and CDR2 is SVGIG (reference sequence). Trimming took off 2 bases at V and 4 bases at J, with 17 bases between the two ends.

The J gene is TRBJ2-2, the V gene TRBV18, with D perhaps matching TRBD1 (6 bases). Germline CDR1 and CDR2: KGHSH and LQKENI. The CDR3 loop spans 15 amino acids. V lost 3 bases, J lost 0 bases, and 8 bases lay in between. This chain's CDR3 is CASSPTGANTGELFF. The DNA of the CDR3 is TGTGCCAGCTCACCGACAGGTGCGAACACCGGGGAGCTGTTTTTT.

This chain links TRBV11-1 with TRBJ2-1, with a tentative D call TRBD2 (7 bases). CDR1 and CDR2 (germline): SGHAT, FQDESV (reference sequence). With 2 bases removed from V and 13 bases from J, the gap between germline ends came to 18 bases. The CDR3 length is 14 residues. The DNA of the CDR3 is TGTGCCAGCAGCTTAAGTTCCGGCGGGGGCCTCCAGTTCTTC. This translates into CASSLSSGGGLQFF.

This clone was seen a single time. The CDR3 nucleotides are TGTGCCAGCAGTAATTCTTACAGGCGGGCGCAAGGAAACACCATATATTTT. This gives the protein CASSNSYRRAQGNTIYF. The V call is TRBV2, the J call TRBJ1-3, with a possible D match to TRBD1 (5 bases). The length of the CDR3 is 17 residues. Per germline, CDR1 SNHLY and CDR2 FYNNEI. Trimming took 5 bases from V and 4 from J, leaving 21 bases between them. Full variable domain (remainder filled in from reference TRBV2 and TRBJ1-3): EPEVTQTPSHQVTQMGQEVILRCVPISNHLYFYWYRQILGQKVEFLVSFYNNEISEKSEIFDDQFSVERPDGSNFTLKIRSTKLEDSAMYFCASSNSYRRAQGNTIYFGEGSWLTVV.

The V and J genes are TRBV7-3 and TRBJ1-1; 7 nucleotides align to TRBD1. In germline, CDR1 is SGHTA, CDR2 FQGTGA. V was pared by 6 bases and J by 5 bases, with 9 bases of the junction left unmatched. The CDR3 sequence is 14 residues long. The CDR3 reads CASSQSGTETEAFF. The CDR3, as DNA: TGTGCCAGCAGTCAATCCGGGACAGAAACTGAAGCTTTCTTT.